This T cell receptor beta chain appears in the sequencing data of a study of blood T cells in healthy people across ages. Combining a sample-barcoded 5' primer with a J-beta primer mix, a second PCR ran for about 7 to 12 cycles. Each cDNA molecule carried a tag from a template-switch adaptor that contained 12 random nucleotides. TCRdb redid the calling of the 5' RACE reads with MiXCR, one entry per CDR3 protein. The sample gives fewer than 750,000 distinct CDR3 sequences, 52% of which show up once; roughly 13% is in the top ten. The CDR3 runs to 14 residues. The germline V gene has CDR1 SQVTM and CDR2 ANQGSEA. The V gene end was trimmed by 5 bases and the J gene end by 13 bases; junction bases not matched to a gene: 15. Remarks on this clonotype: Its antigen is not identified. A much bigger clone sits one base away, suggesting this may be a read error.

Researchers isolated at least 6.5 million PBMCs per sample. Total RNA, at least 5.5 micrograms per sample, came from PBMCs. General study results and limits: Diversity estimates drawn from one million T cells were deemed underestimates.

The chain employs TRBV29-1 and TRBJ2-1; 9 bases are shared with TRBD1. The sequence was obtained from a woman aged 80 or older in good health. Sequencing was done on a sample of blood. Here the CDR3 reads CSVRPGQGRETQFF. CDR3 in DNA: TGCAGCGTTAGACCGGGACAGGGTAGGGAGACCCAGTTCTTC.